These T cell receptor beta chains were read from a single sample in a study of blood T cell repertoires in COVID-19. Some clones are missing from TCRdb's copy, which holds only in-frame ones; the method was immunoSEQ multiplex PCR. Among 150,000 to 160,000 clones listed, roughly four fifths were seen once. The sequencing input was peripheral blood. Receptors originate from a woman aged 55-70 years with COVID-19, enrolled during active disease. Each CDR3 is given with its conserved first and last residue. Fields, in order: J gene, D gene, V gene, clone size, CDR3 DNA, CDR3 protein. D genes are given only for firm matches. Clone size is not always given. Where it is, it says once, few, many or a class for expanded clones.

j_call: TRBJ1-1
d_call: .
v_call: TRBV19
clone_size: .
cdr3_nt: TGTGCCAGTAGGACAAATGAGAACACTGAAGCTTTCTTT
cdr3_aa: CASRTNENTEAFF

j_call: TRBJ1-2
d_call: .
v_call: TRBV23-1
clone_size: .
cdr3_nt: TGCGCCAGCAGTCAGCCAATCCCACGGGGCTACACCTTC
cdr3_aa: CASSQPIPRGYTF

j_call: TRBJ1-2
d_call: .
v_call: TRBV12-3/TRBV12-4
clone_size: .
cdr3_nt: TGTGCCAGCAGGTCGTCTGGGCGTGGCTACACCTTC
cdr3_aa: CASRSSGRGYTF

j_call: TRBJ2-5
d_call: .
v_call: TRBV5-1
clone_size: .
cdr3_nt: TGCGCCAGCAGCTTGGGACAGTACCAAGAGACCCAGTACTTC
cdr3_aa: CASSLGQYQETQYF

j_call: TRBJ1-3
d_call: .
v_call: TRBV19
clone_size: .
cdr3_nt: TGTGCCTGCTACAGACCTGGAAACACCATATATTTT
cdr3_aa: CACYRPGNTIYF

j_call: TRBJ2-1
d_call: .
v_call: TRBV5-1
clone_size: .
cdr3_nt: TGCGCCAGCAGCTTTGGCGGGGCCGGGGGAGAGCAGTTCTTC
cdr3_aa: CASSFGGAGGEQFF

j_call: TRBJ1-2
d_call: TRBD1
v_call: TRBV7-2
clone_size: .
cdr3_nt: TGTGCCTCCAGACAGGGCCCAAACTATGGCTACACCTTC
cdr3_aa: CASRQGPNYGYTF

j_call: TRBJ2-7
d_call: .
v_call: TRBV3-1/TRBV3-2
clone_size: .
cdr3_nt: TGTGCCAGCAGCTCCCGGACTTTACCCTACGAGCAGTACTTC
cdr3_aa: CASSSRTLPYEQYF

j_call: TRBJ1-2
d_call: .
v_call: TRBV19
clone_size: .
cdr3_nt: TGTGCCAGTAGTACCGCGGTGGGAGAGGGCTATGGCTACACCTTC
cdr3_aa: CASSTAVGEGYGYTF

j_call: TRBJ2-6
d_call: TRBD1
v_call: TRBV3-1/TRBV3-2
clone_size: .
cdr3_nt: TGTGCCAGCAGCCAAGCAGGGGGTTTGGGGCACTCTGGGGCCAACGTCCTGACTTTC
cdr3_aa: CASSQAGGLGHSGANVLTF

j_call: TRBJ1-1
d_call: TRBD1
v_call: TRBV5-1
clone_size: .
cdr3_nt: TGCGCCAGCAGCCGCCGAGCAGGGGGCGCGCGGGACACTGAAGCTTTCTTT
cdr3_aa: CASSRRAGGARDTEAFF

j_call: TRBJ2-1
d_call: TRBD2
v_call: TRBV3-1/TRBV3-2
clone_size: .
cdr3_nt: TGTGCCAGCAGCCAGAGACTAGCCCAAAATGAGCAGTTCTTC
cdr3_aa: CASSQRLAQNEQFF

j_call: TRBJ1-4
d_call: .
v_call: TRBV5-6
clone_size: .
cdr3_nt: TGTGCCAGCAGCTTGGAGGGCAGGGCATCCAATGAAAAACTGTTTTTT
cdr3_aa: CASSLEGRASNEKLFF

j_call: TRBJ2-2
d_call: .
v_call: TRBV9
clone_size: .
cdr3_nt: TGTGCCAGCAGCGGCGGACTATTCACCGGGGAGCTGTTTTTT
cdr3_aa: CASSGGLFTGELFF

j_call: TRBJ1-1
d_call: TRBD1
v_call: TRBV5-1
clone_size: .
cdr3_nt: TGCGCCAGCAGCTTGGGGCCCGACAGGGGGAACACTGAAGCTTTCTTT
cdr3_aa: CASSLGPDRGNTEAFF

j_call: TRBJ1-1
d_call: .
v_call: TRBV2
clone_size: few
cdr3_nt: TGTGCCAGCAGTGGAAGACAGAGAAGGGACACTGAAGCTTTCTTT
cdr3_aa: CASSGRQRRDTEAFF

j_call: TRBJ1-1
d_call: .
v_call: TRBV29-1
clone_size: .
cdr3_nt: TGCAGCGTCCAAGGGGTCGTGAACACTGAAGCTTTCTTT
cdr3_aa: CSVQGVVNTEAFF

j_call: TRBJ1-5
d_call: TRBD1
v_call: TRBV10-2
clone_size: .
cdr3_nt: TGCGCCAGTACGGGACAGGGGGATCAGCCCCAGCATTTT
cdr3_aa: CASTGQGDQPQHF

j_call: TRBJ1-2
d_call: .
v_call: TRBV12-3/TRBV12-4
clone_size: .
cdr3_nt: TGTGCCAGCAGGTTGACAGGCAATCTTGGCTACACCTTC
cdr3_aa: CASRLTGNLGYTF

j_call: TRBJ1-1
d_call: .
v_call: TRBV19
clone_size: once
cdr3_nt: TGTGCCAGTAGTATAGCTGGAGGGGCCGCGGCTTTCTTT
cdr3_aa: CASSIAGGAAAFF

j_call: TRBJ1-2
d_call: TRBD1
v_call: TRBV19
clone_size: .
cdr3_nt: TGTGCCAGTAGTATAGTGGGGACAGGAAACTATGGCTACACCTTC
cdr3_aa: CASSIVGTGNYGYTF

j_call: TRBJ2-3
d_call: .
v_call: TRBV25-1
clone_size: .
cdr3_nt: TGTGCCAGCAGTGAAGGGATAGGGGTGGGCACAGATACGCAGTATTTT
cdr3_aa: CASSEGIGVGTDTQYF

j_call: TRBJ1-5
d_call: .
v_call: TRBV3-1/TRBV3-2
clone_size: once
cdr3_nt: TGTGCCAGCAGCCCCCGGTTCAATCAGCCCCAGCATTTT
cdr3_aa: CASSPRFNQPQHF

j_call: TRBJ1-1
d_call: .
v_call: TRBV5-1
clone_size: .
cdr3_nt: TGCGCCAGCAGTACCTACAGTATGAACACTGAAGCTTTCTTT
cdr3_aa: CASSTYSMNTEAFF

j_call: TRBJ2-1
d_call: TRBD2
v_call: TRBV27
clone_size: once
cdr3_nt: TGTGCCAGCAGTCCCCCCATCGGGGGGGCCTCCTACAATGAGCAGTTCTTC
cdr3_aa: CASSPPIGGASYNEQFF